This T cell receptor beta chain was sequenced during a study of blood T cell repertoires in COVID-19. The overall study: Sources were T cells, B-cell-depleted T cells, or PBMCs; the material itself was cDNA or gDNA.

Per the germline V gene, CDR1 is MGHRA and CDR2 is YSYEKL. CDR3 length: 15 residues. V lost 1 base, J lost 6 bases, and 10 bases lay in between. Sequencing was performed with immunoSEQ multiplex PCR; in TCRdb, only in-frame clones are kept and a portion is missing. Here the sample spans hundreds of thousands of clones, around 83% being singletons. This clone was observed many times. This receptor was identified in a woman aged 55-70 years with active or convalescent COVID-19. The rearrangement joins TRBV4-1 to TRBJ1-6; D gene unclear. The sample consisted of peripheral blood. Written as DNA, the CDR3 is TGCGCCAGCAGCCAAGGGGCGCGAGTTAATTCACCCCTCCACTTT. Its translation is CASSQGARVNSPLHF.